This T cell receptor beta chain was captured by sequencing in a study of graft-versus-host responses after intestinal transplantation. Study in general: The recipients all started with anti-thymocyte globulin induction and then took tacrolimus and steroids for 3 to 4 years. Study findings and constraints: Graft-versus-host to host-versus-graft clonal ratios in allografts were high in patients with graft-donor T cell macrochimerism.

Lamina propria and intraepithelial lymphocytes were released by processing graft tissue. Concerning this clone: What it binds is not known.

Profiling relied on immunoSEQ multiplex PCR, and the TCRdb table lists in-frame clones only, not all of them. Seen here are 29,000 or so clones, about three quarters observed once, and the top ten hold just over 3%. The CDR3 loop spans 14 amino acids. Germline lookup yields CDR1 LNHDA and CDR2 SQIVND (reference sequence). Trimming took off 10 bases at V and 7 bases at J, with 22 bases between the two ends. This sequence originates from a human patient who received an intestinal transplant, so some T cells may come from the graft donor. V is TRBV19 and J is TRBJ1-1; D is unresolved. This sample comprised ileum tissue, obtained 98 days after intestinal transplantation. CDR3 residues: CATTEAETYIEAFF. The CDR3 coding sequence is TGTGCCACCACGGAAGCAGAAACCTATATTGAAGCTTTCTTT.